The clone carrying this T cell receptor beta chain has a count of ten or more. Its antigen remains unknown. Drawn at first hyperthyroidism diagnosis, the blood sample preceded any ophthalmopathy symptoms. This specimen comes from a study of T cells in Graves' hyperthyroidism and ophthalmopathy. Study-wide findings and caveats: Also found in blood were most expanded thyroid clonotypes above 0.001. Model-based prediction identified ophthalmopathy a median about 6 months prior to its onset.

Researchers amplified the TCR beta CDR3 regions from RNA transcripts. When the TCR CDR3 underwent first-round RT-PCR, the HTBI primer set was used. TCRdb re-called the multiplex PCR reads through MiXCR, storing one row per CDR3 protein. In the table there are 130,000 to 150,000 distinct CDR3 sequences, over 20% of which are singletons. Germline CDR1 LGHDT, CDR2 YNNKEL (reference sequence). With 4 bases clipped from V and 6 bases from J, the junction kept 10 bases outside the gene matches. The CDR3 has 16 amino acids. Sequencing used blood. The sequence was collected from a woman aged 50 to 60 with Graves' hyperthyroidism that later progressed to Graves' ophthalmopathy. This chain links TRBV3-1 with TRBJ2-1, with 9 nucleotides matching TRBD2. The chain's CDR3 is CASSPRVSGSVNEQFF. The CDR3 DNA sequence: TGTGCCAGCAGCCCGAGGGTTAGCGGGAGTGTCAATGAGCAGTTCTTC.